This TCR beta chain comes out of a study of T cell responses to AZD1222 COVID-19 vaccine. Overall study findings and caveats: Reportedly, nearly half the spike-specific TCRs target unmutated variant regions. Spike-specific TCR breadth and depth were elevated following two AZD1222 doses. Possibly, clonal diversity was underestimated; donors were largely white British and included more females. Only a handful of AZD1222 recipients, more than five in all, had baseline seropositivity.

Method: immunoSEQ multiplex PCR; TCRdb's copy keeps in-frame clones and lacks some. The repertoire holds 150,000 to 160,000 clones, 86% seen once, with 5.5% in the top ten. V lost 1 base and J 5 bases, leaving 8 bases between the germline ends. CDR1 is LGHDT and CDR2 is YNNKEL in the germline V gene (reference sequence). The CDR3 has 13 residues. This clone has more than one count but fewer than ten. Its antigen is undetermined. The J gene is TRBJ1-1, the V gene TRBV3-1 (or the pseudogene TRBV3-2), with D hard to call. The sequence was collected from an adult in good health. This sample comprised peripheral blood, obtained on day 0 of MenACWY control vaccination. CDR3 DNA: TGTGCCAGCAGCCAAGTCGGCCGGACTGAAGCTTTCTTT. Translation gives CASSQVGRTEAFF.